Shown below are 22 T cell receptor beta chains from a single sample sequenced in a study of T cell changes during pregnancy in multiple sclerosis. The repertoire was sequenced with immunoSEQ multiplex PCR; TCRdb's copy has only in-frame clones and lacks some. The sample shows about 36,000 clones, nearly 95% of them seen only once. The sample consisted of CD4+ T cells from peripheral blood mononuclear cells, taken in the third trimester of pregnancy. The receptors come from a female donor in good health, enrolled as a control in a pregnancy study.

The chain has TRBV14 and TRBJ1-4, with TRBD1 identical over 7 bases. This CDR3 spans 16 amino acids. J lost 5 bases, V lost 3 bases, and 9 bases had no gene match. Germline values: CDR1 SGHDN, CDR2 FVKESK. CDR3 DNA: TGTGCCAGCAGCCACCGTCGACAGGGAATAAATGAAAAACTGTTTTTT. Amino acids: CASSHRRQGINEKLFF.

V and J are TRBV15 and TRBJ1-2, with TRBD1 matching 8 bases. This CDR3 contains 17 residues. The junction had 14 bases not matched to a gene; V was cut back by 4 bases and J by 4 bases. Per the germline V gene, CDR1 is LNHNV and CDR2 is YYDKDF (reference sequence). The CDR3 DNA follows: TGTGCCACCAGCAAGAACAGGACAGGGAGGGCTGGCTATGGCTACACCTTC. It codes for CATSKNRTGRAGYGYTF.

This chain uses TRBV19 with TRBJ1-4, with D possibly being TRBD1 (6 bases). With 6 bases removed from V and 2 bases from J, the gap between germline ends came to 10 bases. Germline lookup yields CDR1 LNHDA and CDR2 SQIVND (reference sequence). CDR3 length equals 14 residues. As DNA, the CDR3 is TGTGCCAGTAGCCCTACAGGGACTAATGAAAAACTGTTTTTT. This gives the protein CASSPTGTNEKLFF.

This clone was seen only once. The chain is built from TRBV4-2 and TRBJ2-1, with TRBD2 matching over 7 bases. CDR1 is LGHNA, CDR2 YNFKEQ, per germline. The CDR3 contains 18 residues. After removal of 0 bases from V and 8 bases from J, the junction contained 16 bases not matched to a gene. CDR3 region: CASSQEQPRGLSGDEQFF. The CDR3 nucleotides are TGTGCCAGCAGCCAAGAACAACCACGGGGACTAAGTGGGGATGAGCAGTTCTTC.

The chain uses TRBV7-9 and TRBJ2-2; TRBD1 might be the D (6 bases). Trimming left V 3 bases short and J 5 bases short, with 13 bases between. The CDR3 extends over 15 amino acids. Germline lookup yields CDR1 SEHNR and CDR2 FQNEAQ (reference sequence). This CDR3 is CASSLTQGITGELFF. The CDR3, as DNA: TGTGCCAGCAGCTTGACGCAGGGGATTACCGGGGAGCTGTTTTTT.

The J gene is TRBJ1-1, the V gene TRBV11-1; no clear D gene. Germline-derived CDR1 and CDR2 are SGHAT and FQDESV (reference sequence). With 7 bases removed from V and 4 bases from J, the gap between germline ends came to 13 bases. This CDR3 spans 13 amino acids. The CDR3 reads CASTFPPLTEAFF. The CDR3 DNA follows: TGTGCCAGCACCTTCCCCCCCCTCACTGAAGCTTTCTTT.

The chain has TRBV5-1 and TRBJ1-3; perhaps TRBD1 as D (5 bases). CDR1 is SGHRS and CDR2 is YFSETQ in the germline V gene. Deletions cut 0 bases from V and 0 bases from J, with 10 bases between. The CDR3 is 16 amino acids. The CDR3 reads CASSLGTPYSGNTIYF. The CDR3 DNA is TGCGCCAGCAGCTTGGGGACACCGTACTCTGGAAACACCATATATTTT.

V and J are TRBV6-6 and TRBJ2-7; the match to TRBD1 covers 12 bases. The CDR3 has 16 residues. Losses at the gene ends were 7 bases for V and 6 bases for J; bases not matched to a gene: 13. From germline, CDR1 is MNHNY and CDR2 SVGAGI (reference sequence). CDR3 in DNA: TGTGCCAGCATCTCCCACCCGGGACAGGGGGCGGGCGAGCAGTACTTC. The encoded protein is CASISHPGQGAGEQYF.

In DNA form, the CDR3 reads TGCGCCAGCAGCCAAGCCAGCGGGGGGTACAATGAGCAGTTCTTC. Translation: CASSQASGGYNEQFF. The V and J genes are TRBV4-1 and TRBJ2-1, with TRBD2 identical over 9 bases. V shed 1 base and J 4 bases; nucleotides not matched to a gene: 2. The CDR3 length is 15 residues. In germline, CDR1 is MGHRA, CDR2 YSYEKL.

The rearrangement joins TRBV7-9 to TRBJ2-1; the D gene is possibly TRBD1 (6 bases). V dropped 5 bases and J dropped 7 bases, with 9 bases sitting between them. This CDR3 spans 12 amino acids. Per germline, CDR1 SEHNR and CDR2 FQNEAQ (reference sequence). The DNA for the CDR3 is TGTGCCAGCAGCCCACAGGGAAATGAGCAGTTCTTC. This encodes CASSPQGNEQFF.

The rearrangement joins TRBV21-1 to TRBJ1-1. TRBV21-1 represents a pseudogene. The CDR3 contains 16 residues. The CDR3, as DNA: TGTGCCAGCAGCAAAGCAGGCCCCGGGTTATTCACTGAAGCTTTCTTT. It codes for CASSKAGPGLFTEAFF.

This chain joins TRBV2 and TRBJ1-5; TRBD1 matches 12 bases. CDR1 is SNHLY and CDR2 is FYNNEI in the germline V gene. Germline trimming cut 6 bases from V and 7 bases from J; bases unmatched to any gene: 13. The CDR3 consists of 17 residues. The CDR3, as DNA: TGTGCCAGCAGGGCTGGGACAGGGGGCTCGGTATGGCAGCCCCAGCATTTT. This codes for CASRAGTGGSVWQPQHF.

The V call is TRBV5-1, the J call TRBJ1-1; no reliable D call. The V gene's germline CDR1 is SGHRS and CDR2 YFSETQ. V gave up 5 bases and J gave up 3 bases, with 14 bases separating them. The CDR3 has 14 residues. The CDR3 region is CASRYTIPYTEAFF. The CDR3 DNA is TGCGCCAGCAGGTACACAATCCCGTACACTGAAGCTTTCTTT.

The chain combines TRBV28 with TRBJ2-5; the D gene is possibly TRBD1 (7 bases). Trimming shortened V by 4 bases and J by 9 bases, and 24 bases separated the two germline ends. The germline V gene encodes CDR1 MDHEN and CDR2 SYDVKM. This CDR3 has 16 residues. The CDR3 spells CASSSLPLAPRGAQYF. In nucleotides, the CDR3 is TGTGCCAGCAGTTCCCTACCACTAGCACCCAGGGGGGCCCAGTACTTC. Based on the CDR3 plus reference TRBV28 and TRBJ2-5, the full variable domain is DVKVTQSSRYLVKRTGEKVFLECVQDMDHENMFWYRQDPGLGLRLIYFSYDVKMKEKGDIPEGYSVSREKKERFSLILESASTNQTSMYLCASSSLPLAPRGAQYFGPGTRLLVL.

This chain links TRBV18 with TRBJ1-2, with 8 bases matching TRBD1. This CDR3 has 12 residues. V dropped 8 bases and J dropped 4; count of bases not matched to a gene: 3. Germline V lookup: CDR1 KGHSH, CDR2 LQKENI. The DNA of the CDR3 is TGTGCCAGCCACACAGGGGGCTATGGCTACACCTTC. This encodes CASHTGGYGYTF.

This chain connects TRBV15 to TRBJ2-7, with TRBD1 matching over 7 bases. This CDR3 has 16 amino acids. V shed 3 bases and J 2 bases; nucleotides not matched to a gene: 10. Germline V gene sequence: CDR1 LNHNV, CDR2 YYDKDF (reference sequence). Here the CDR3 reads CATSRGYGTGAYEQYF. For the CDR3, the DNA is TGTGCCACCAGCAGGGGGTACGGTACAGGGGCCTACGAGCAGTACTTC.

The V gene is TRBV5-8, the J gene TRBJ1-1; tentative D call: TRBD1 (5 bases). Germline lookup yields CDR1 SGHTS and CDR2 YDEGEE. This CDR3 is 14 amino acids long. V was shortened by 4 bases and J by 5 bases, with 15 bases between the two germline ends. The CDR3 region is CASSRYVGGTEAFF. The CDR3 DNA reads as TGTGCCAGCAGCCGTTATGTCGGGGGGACTGAAGCTTTCTTT.

The chain has TRBV7-6 and TRBJ2-7; maybe TRBD2 (5 bases). CDR3 length: 15 amino acids. The V end lost 5 bases, the J end lost 1 base, and 15 bases lay between the germline ends. Germline V gene lookup returns CDR1 SGHVS and CDR2 FNYEAQ. The CDR3 sequence: CASSLEVRGSYEQYF. The CDR3 coding sequence is TGTGCCAGCAGCCTCGAGGTTCGGGGATCCTACGAGCAGTACTTC.

This clone was detected only once. CDR3 sequence: CASSKKTDYEQYF. The CDR3 DNA sequence: TGTGCCAGCAGCAAAAAGACAGACTACGAGCAGTACTTC. V gene TRBV21-1 combines with J gene TRBJ2-7; TRBD1 was called by the table and not checked on the DNA. TRBV21-1 is flagged as a pseudogene. The CDR3 runs to 13 residues.

V and J are TRBV7-9 and TRBJ1-5, with D unresolved. CDR1 is SEHNR, CDR2 FQNEAQ, per germline (reference sequence). The CDR3 consists of 14 residues. V shed 5 bases and J shed 3 bases, with 11 bases lying between them. The CDR3 sequence: CASSPAGTNQPQHF. The CDR3 region has the DNA TGTGCCAGCAGCCCCGCGGGCACCAATCAGCCCCAGCATTTT.

The V gene is TRBV7-3, the J gene TRBJ1-1, with no clear D. Germline loops: CDR1 SGHTA, CDR2 FQGTGA. The CDR3 consists of 13 residues. Deletions cut 5 bases from V and 6 bases from J, with 13 bases between. The CDR3 is CASSIQADAEAFF. CDR3 in DNA: TGTGCCAGCAGCATTCAGGCTGACGCTGAAGCTTTCTTT.

The chain combines TRBV13 with TRBJ1-2; tentative D call: TRBD1 (6 bases). Trimming stripped 6 bases from V and 0 bases from J, with 14 bases between. The CDR3 is 15 amino acids. Germline CDR1 and CDR2: PRHDT and FYEKMQ (reference sequence). DNA of the CDR3: TGTGCCAGCAGTTCACAGGGTAAAGCTAACTATGGCTACACCTTC. Translated, it gives CASSSQGKANYGYTF.